The next 20 T cell receptor beta chains were all read from a single sample in a study of monozygotic twins with inflammatory bowel disease. TCRdb reanalyzed the 5' RACE reads, giving one entry per CDR3 protein sequence and no DNA. The listing records under 350,000 distinct CDR3 sequences. Material: blood. These receptors all come from a human donor with ulcerative colitis or Crohn's disease, or a healthy co-twin of an affected twin (not recorded which).

The chain is built from TRBV24-1 and TRBJ2-1; without DNA, the TCRdb call of TRBD1 cannot be checked. Per germline, CDR1 KGHDR and CDR2 SFDVKD. There are 15 residues in the CDR3. CDR3 sequence reads: CATSDRGPTYNEQFF.

The chain carries TRBV18 and TRBJ2-7; TCRdb indicates TRBD1, and absent DNA this call remains unverified. CDR1 and CDR2 (germline): KGHSH, LQKENI. The CDR3 extends over 15 amino acids. CDR3 protein: CASSENRGGTDEQYF.

The chain joins TRBV5-4 to TRBJ2-7. This CDR3 is built from 12 residues. CDR1 is SGHNT and CDR2 is YYREEE in the germline V gene (reference sequence). The CDR3 reads CASSSDSRVEYF.

The chain uses TRBV5-1 and TRBJ2-1. The CDR3 has 14 amino acids. CDR1 is SGHRS and CDR2 is YFSETQ in the germline V gene. The CDR3 loop is CASSLSYALNEQFF.

This sequence joins TRBV19 and TRBJ2-7; TCRdb indicates TRBD1, and absent DNA this call remains unverified. CDR3 length: 13 residues. The germline gives CDR1 LNHDA, CDR2 SQIVND (reference sequence). This CDR3 is CASSTTGLYEQYF.

This chain links TRBV27 with TRBJ2-7; the TRBD1 assignment by TCRdb is unverifiable without DNA. The CDR3 covers 15 residues. Germline V CDR1 and CDR2: MNHEY, SMNVEV (reference sequence). The chain's CDR3 is CASSLWGAYPHEQYF.

This sequence joins TRBV7-2 and TRBJ1-1. CDR3 length equals 13 residues. Germline V gene sequence: CDR1 SGHTA, CDR2 FQGNSA. This chain's CDR3 is CASSSGEGTEAFF.

The chain uses TRBV19 and TRBJ1-1; TCRdb selects TRBD1, and the lack of DNA leaves this call unchecked. Germline V gene sequence: CDR1 LNHDA, CDR2 SQIVND (reference sequence). The length of the CDR3 is 12 residues. The CDR3 reads CASSMGQGRTFF.

The gene calls are TRBV7-2 and TRBJ2-5; TCRdb indicates TRBD1, and absent DNA this call remains unverified. The CDR3 runs to 15 residues. Germline assignment: CDR1 SGHTA and CDR2 FQGNSA. The CDR3 protein is CASRQAGTQKETQYF. Full variable domain (remainder filled in from reference TRBV7-2 and TRBJ2-5): GAGVSQSPSNKVTEKGKDVELRCDPISGHTALYWYRQSLGQGLEFLIYFQGNSAPDKSGLPSDRFSAERTGGSVSTLTIQRTQQEDSAVYLCASRQAGTQKETQYFGPGTRLLVL.

V is TRBV4-3 and J is TRBJ2-7; TCRdb gives TRBD1 as the D gene, but with no DNA this cannot be confirmed. The CDR3 consists of 16 residues. The germline V gene has CDR1 LGHNA and CDR2 YSLEER. CDR3 region: CASSQEWTGGRYEQYF.

This chain links TRBV12-3 or TRBV12-4 with TRBJ2-2. The CDR3 is 15 amino acids. The CDR3 reads CASSLGGSNTGELFF.

This sequence joins TRBV28 and TRBJ2-7; TCRdb designates TRBD2, a call that cannot be tested without DNA. Germline values: CDR1 MDHEN, CDR2 SYDVKM. The CDR3 is made up of 13 amino acids. The CDR3: CASRLAGEGEQYF.

The chain combines TRBV7-9 with TRBJ1-6. This CDR3 is built from 16 residues. The germline gives CDR1 SEHNR, CDR2 FQNEAQ (reference sequence). This CDR3 reads CASSSWLSLQNSPLHF.

This chain uses TRBV15 with TRBJ1-1; TCRdb designates TRBD1, a call that cannot be tested without DNA. Germline V gives CDR1 LNHNV, CDR2 YYDKDF (reference sequence). The length of the CDR3 is 16 residues. The chain's CDR3 is CATSGHGQTRNTEAFF.

The chain joins TRBV7-2 to TRBJ2-3; TCRdb indicates TRBD1, and absent DNA this call remains unverified. The CDR3 totals 13 residues. Germline values: CDR1 SGHTA, CDR2 FQGNSA. This chain's CDR3 is CASSIRQKDTQYF.

The chain links TRBV20-1 to TRBJ2-3; the D call of TRBD2 rests on TCRdb alone, since no DNA is present to check it. The germline CDR1 and CDR2 sequences are DFQATT and SNEGSKA (reference sequence). CDR3 size: 13 residues. CDR3 region: CTFYGGAPDTQYF.

The chain joins TRBV6-2 or TRBV6-3 to TRBJ2-2; no DNA is available, so the TRBD2 call from TCRdb remains unchecked. From germline, CDR1 is MNHEY and CDR2 SVGEGT. CDR3 length: 17 residues. CDR3 in amino acids: CASSYHLRGPNTGELFF.

The V gene is TRBV3-1, the J gene TRBJ2-7; TCRdb proposes TRBD1, but this gene call is untestable without DNA. CDR3 size: 15 residues. The germline V gene has CDR1 LGHDT and CDR2 YNNKEL (reference sequence). The CDR3: CASSQDAKPGNEQYF.

The chain carries TRBV2 and TRBJ2-2; there is no DNA to check the TCRdb D call of TRBD2. This CDR3 spans 14 amino acids. Germline assignment: CDR1 SNHLY and CDR2 FYNNEI. The CDR3: CASSRTSGTGELFF.

This chain links TRBV10-3 with TRBJ2-3; the TRBD2 assignment by TCRdb is unverifiable without DNA. The CDR3 loop spans 13 amino acids. Per the germline V gene, CDR1 is ENHRY and CDR2 is SYGVKD. CDR3 protein: CAIAGGPRDTQYF.